A selection of T cell receptor beta chains follows, all from one sample in a study of CD8+ T cells in alopecia areata. Data came from immunoSEQ multiplex PCR; TCRdb stores just in-frame clones and leaves some out. The sample consists of about 12,000 clones, 65% to 70% of them appearing once. The input for sequencing was skin, taken at week 4, from a patient treated with tofacitinib. The receptors shown here come from a human donor with alopecia areata. CDR3s include the opening cysteine and the closing phenylalanine or tryptophan. Fields, in order: V gene, clone size, J gene, D gene, CDR3 protein, CDR3 DNA. A D gene is named only where the DNA matches it firmly. Part of the rows lack a size; the others show once, few, many or a class for expanded clones.

V gene: TRBV30; clone size: NA; J gene: TRBJ2-2; D gene: TRBD2; CDR3 protein: CASSIAGRDTGELFF; CDR3 DNA: TGTGCCTCCTCAATTGCCGGGAGGGACACCGGGGAGCTGTTTTTT
V gene: TRBV7-2; clone size: NA; J gene: TRBJ2-5; D gene: TRBD2; CDR3 protein: CASSLALAVQETQYF; CDR3 DNA: TGTGCCAGCAGCTTAGCTCTAGCGGTCCAAGAGACCCAGTACTTC
V gene: TRBV11-3; clone size: NA; J gene: TRBJ2-7; D gene: NA; CDR3 protein: CASSQDNYEQYF; CDR3 DNA: TGTGCCAGCAGCCAGGACAACTACGAGCAATACTTC
V gene: TRBV7-9; clone size: NA; J gene: TRBJ2-5; D gene: TRBD2; CDR3 protein: CASSNSGGAGTQYF; CDR3 DNA: TGTGCCAGCAGCAATAGCGGGGGGGCTGGGACCCAGTACTTC
V gene: TRBV28; clone size: once; J gene: TRBJ2-3; D gene: NA; CDR3 protein: CASSGQEASTDTQYF; CDR3 DNA: TGTGCCAGCAGTGGGCAGGAGGCTAGCACAGATACGCAGTATTTT
V gene: TRBV7-8; clone size: NA; J gene: TRBJ1-1; D gene: NA; CDR3 protein: CASSLVEDTEAFF; CDR3 DNA: TGTGCCAGCAGCTTAGTTGAGGACACTGAAGCTTTCTTT
V gene: TRBV7-8; clone size: NA; J gene: TRBJ2-4; D gene: NA; CDR3 protein: CASSFLRDIQYF; CDR3 DNA: TGTGCCAGCAGCTTTTTGCGGGACATTCAGTACTTC
V gene: TRBV7-2; clone size: once; J gene: TRBJ2-1; D gene: NA; CDR3 protein: CASSFLVGEQFF; CDR3 DNA: TGTGCCAGCAGCTTTTTGGTGGGGGAGCAGTTCTTC
V gene: TRBV15; clone size: NA; J gene: TRBJ2-3; D gene: TRBD2; CDR3 protein: CATRRAGPTDTQYF; CDR3 DNA: TGTGCCACCAGGAGAGCGGGGCCCACAGATACGCAGTATTTT
V gene: TRBV6-4; clone size: once; J gene: TRBJ2-5; D gene: NA; CDR3 protein: CASSGMAPAHEETQYF; CDR3 DNA: TGTGCCAGCAGTGGAATGGCCCCGGCGCACGAAGAGACCCAGTACTTC
V gene: TRBV4-2; clone size: NA; J gene: TRBJ2-7; D gene: NA; CDR3 protein: CASSHPNFPGAFSYEQYF; CDR3 DNA: TGTGCCAGCAGCCATCCAAATTTCCCCGGGGCCTTCTCCTACGAGCAGTACTTC
V gene: TRBV28; clone size: NA; J gene: TRBJ2-3; D gene: NA; CDR3 protein: CASSLAGAAGTQYF; CDR3 DNA: TGTGCCAGCAGTTTAGCGGGGGCGGCAGGTACGCAGTATTTT
V gene: TRBV4-1; clone size: few; J gene: TRBJ1-2; D gene: NA; CDR3 protein: CASSLSGHDNYGYTF; CDR3 DNA: TGCGCCAGCAGCCTTTCCGGACACGATAACTATGGCTACACCTTC
V gene: TRBV4-3; clone size: NA; J gene: TRBJ2-5; D gene: NA; CDR3 protein: CASSQGVVIAGAEETQYF; CDR3 DNA: TGCGCCAGCAGCCAAGGGGTTGTTATCGCGGGGGCCGAGGAGACCCAGTACTTC
V gene: TRBV19; clone size: NA; J gene: TRBJ2-3; D gene: NA; CDR3 protein: CASSGTPNPTDTQYF; CDR3 DNA: TGTGCCAGTAGCGGGACTCCCAACCCCACAGATACGCAGTATTTT
V gene: TRBV5-6; clone size: NA; J gene: TRBJ2-7; D gene: TRBD1; CDR3 protein: CASSWDRGLYEQYF; CDR3 DNA: TGTGCCAGCAGCTGGGACAGGGGCCTCTACGAGCAGTACTTC
V gene: TRBV6-6; clone size: NA; J gene: TRBJ2-7; D gene: TRBD2; CDR3 protein: CASSYGGGALEQYF; CDR3 DNA: TGTGCCAGCAGTTACGGCGGGGGGGCCTTAGAGCAGTACTTC
V gene: TRBV6-1; clone size: NA; J gene: TRBJ1-1; D gene: NA; CDR3 protein: CASRKRGTEAFF; CDR3 DNA: TGTGCCAGCAGGAAGCGGGGGACTGAAGCTTTCTTT
V gene: TRBV2; clone size: once; J gene: TRBJ2-5; D gene: NA; CDR3 protein: CASSEGQRAQETQYF; CDR3 DNA: TGTGCCAGCAGTGAAGGGCAACGGGCACAAGAGACCCAGTACTTC
V gene: TRBV7-2; clone size: once; J gene: TRBJ2-7; D gene: NA; CDR3 protein: CASSIYAPGKHEQYF; CDR3 DNA: TGTGCCAGCAGCATTTACGCCCCAGGGAAGCACGAGCAGTACTTC
V gene: TRBV2; clone size: NA; J gene: TRBJ2-5; D gene: TRBD1; CDR3 protein: CASIMTGRETQYF; CDR3 DNA: TGTGCCAGCATTATGACAGGGAGAGAGACCCAGTACTTC
V gene: TRBV27; clone size: NA; J gene: TRBJ2-7; D gene: NA; CDR3 protein: CASSFAQGRYEQYF; CDR3 DNA: TGTGCCAGCAGTTTCGCCCAGGGCCGCTACGAGCAGTACTTC
V gene: TRBV7-9; clone size: NA; J gene: TRBJ1-6; D gene: NA; CDR3 protein: CASSLRDSPLHF; CDR3 DNA: TGTGCCAGCAGCTTAAGGGATTCACCCCTCCACTTT
V gene: TRBV11-2; clone size: NA; J gene: TRBJ2-3; D gene: TRBD1; CDR3 protein: CASSLRGQATADTQYF; CDR3 DNA: TGTGCCAGCAGCCTCCGGGGACAGGCCACAGCAGATACGCAGTATTTT
V gene: TRBV7-8; clone size: NA; J gene: TRBJ2-7; D gene: TRBD1; CDR3 protein: CASSSGQGVKQYF; CDR3 DNA: TGTGCCAGCAGCTCTGGACAGGGGGTTAAGCAGTACTTC
V gene: TRBV6-9; clone size: NA; J gene: TRBJ1-1; D gene: NA; CDR3 protein: CASSYSLTPAFF; CDR3 DNA: TGTGCCAGCAGTTACTCTCTTACCCCAGCTTTCTTT
V gene: TRBV9; clone size: NA; J gene: TRBJ2-2; D gene: NA; CDR3 protein: CASSVETSGTGELFF; CDR3 DNA: TGTGCCAGCAGCGTAGAGACGAGTGGCACCGGGGAGCTGTTTTTT
V gene: TRBV7-2; clone size: NA; J gene: TRBJ1-1; D gene: NA; CDR3 protein: CASSTTPGQPEAFF; CDR3 DNA: TGTGCCAGCAGCACAACTCCGGGACAACCTGAAGCTTTCTTT
V gene: TRBV6-1; clone size: once; J gene: TRBJ1-5; D gene: NA; CDR3 protein: CASSEAGVFLLDNQPQHF; CDR3 DNA: TGTGCCAGCAGTGAAGCAGGTGTCTTCCTTTTGGACAATCAGCCCCAGCATTTT
V gene: TRBV10-3; clone size: NA; J gene: TRBJ2-7; D gene: NA; CDR3 protein: CAISEPGHLNEQYF; CDR3 DNA: TGTGCCATCAGTGAACCGGGACACTTAAACGAGCAGTACTTC
V gene: TRBV11-2; clone size: NA; J gene: TRBJ2-7; D gene: TRBD1; CDR3 protein: CASSTGQVYEQYF; CDR3 DNA: TGTGCCAGCAGCACGGGACAGGTCTACGAGCAGTACTTC
V gene: TRBV9; clone size: NA; J gene: TRBJ2-3; D gene: NA; CDR3 protein: CASSPAPWGAADTQYF; CDR3 DNA: TGTGCCAGCAGCCCAGCGCCGTGGGGGGCCGCAGATACGCAGTATTTT
V gene: TRBV5-1; clone size: NA; J gene: TRBJ2-7; D gene: TRBD1; CDR3 protein: CASSISLRGTGKLEQYF; CDR3 DNA: TGCGCCAGCAGTATTAGCCTCCGCGGGACAGGGAAACTAGAGCAGTACTTC
V gene: TRBV4-2; clone size: NA; J gene: TRBJ1-1; D gene: NA; CDR3 protein: CASSQVIRGAWEAFF; CDR3 DNA: TGTGCCAGCAGCCAAGTCATCCGGGGGGCGTGGGAAGCTTTCTTT
V gene: TRBV6-1; clone size: NA; J gene: TRBJ1-2; D gene: TRBD1; CDR3 protein: CASSEAIQGARGYTF; CDR3 DNA: TGTGCCAGCAGTGAAGCGATCCAGGGGGCTAGGGGCTACACCTTC
V gene: TRBV5-1; clone size: NA; J gene: TRBJ1-3; D gene: NA; CDR3 protein: CASSLARTDSGNTIYF; CDR3 DNA: TGCGCCAGCAGCTTGGCTAGGACGGACTCTGGAAACACCATATATTTT
V gene: TRBV7-9; clone size: NA; J gene: TRBJ2-7; D gene: NA; CDR3 protein: CASSPWTGTTYEQYF; CDR3 DNA: TGTGCCAGCAGCCCTTGGACAGGGACTACCTACGAGCAGTACTTC
V gene: TRBV11-1; clone size: few; J gene: TRBJ1-5; D gene: NA; CDR3 protein: CASSYGGSNQPQHF; CDR3 DNA: TGTGCCAGCAGTTACGGAGGTAGCAATCAGCCCCAGCATTTT
V gene: TRBV7-2; clone size: NA; J gene: TRBJ2-7; D gene: NA; CDR3 protein: CASSVTAFYEQYF; CDR3 DNA: TGTGCCAGCAGCGTGACGGCATTCTACGAGCAGTACTTC
V gene: TRBV5-6; clone size: NA; J gene: TRBJ2-6; D gene: NA; CDR3 protein: CASSLGPSGANVLTF; CDR3 DNA: TGTGCCAGCAGCTTGGGACCCTCTGGGGCCAACGTCCTGACTTTC
V gene: TRBV7-8; clone size: NA; J gene: TRBJ2-2; D gene: TRBD2; CDR3 protein: CASLLGTGGLNTGELFF; CDR3 DNA: TGTGCCAGCCTGCTCGGGACGGGGGGTCTGAACACCGGGGAGCTGTTTTTT
V gene: TRBV10-3; clone size: NA; J gene: TRBJ1-1; D gene: NA; CDR3 protein: CAIRSYGQEAFF; CDR3 DNA: TGTGCCATCAGATCATACGGACAGGAAGCTTTCTTT
V gene: TRBV2; clone size: NA; J gene: TRBJ2-2; D gene: NA; CDR3 protein: CASWTRSTNTGELFF; CDR3 DNA: TGTGCCAGCTGGACACGTTCGACGAACACCGGGGAGCTGTTTTTT
V gene: TRBV7-8; clone size: once; J gene: TRBJ1-1; D gene: NA; CDR3 protein: CASSLEQPRTEAFF; CDR3 DNA: TGTGCCAGCAGCTTAGAACAGCCGCGGACTGAAGCTTTCTTT
V gene: TRBV5-1; clone size: NA; J gene: TRBJ2-3; D gene: TRBD2; CDR3 protein: CASSSTSGGDTQYF; CDR3 DNA: TGCGCCAGCAGCTCAACTAGCGGGGGGGATACGCAGTATTTT